This T cell receptor (beta chain) was sequenced for a study of blood T cell repertoires in COVID-19. Authors' methods: Amplification of reference gene primers provided the estimated nucleated cell counts. The protocol was immunoSEQ multiplex PCR, while the TCRdb copy is restricted to in-frame clones and leaves out a portion. D and trimming were read from the DNA, whereas the V and J calls and clone size are those reported in that table. The data contain about 250,000 clones, more than 80% of them singletons. The cohort comprised adults aged roughly 18 to 90 years residing in approximately 25 US areas. Clinical history as reported by participants underpinned cohort assignment. What the recovered Cohort 3 donors had was two negative PCRs, clearance, or symptom resolution. Sequencing was done on a sample of PBMCs or T cells enriched from blood (not recorded which). The clonotype was recovered from a woman younger than 35 who had recovered from COVID-19.

CDR3 loop: CASSPGQADYGYTF. CDR3 DNA sequence: TGTGCCAGCTCACCCGGACAGGCAGACTATGGCTACACCTTC. The genes are TRBV18 and TRBJ1-2, with 7 bases lining up with TRBD1. This CDR3 contains 14 residues. The J segment lost 3 bases and the V segment lost 3 bases, leaving 4 bases of the junction unmatched. CDR1 and CDR2 (germline): KGHSH, LQKENI.